This TCR beta chain was sequenced during a study of neoadjuvant anti-PD-1 for oral cavity cancer. Study at large: Patients without progression got a fourth dose around day 43.

Blood libraries mostly used roughly 440 ng genomic DNA, six replicates each. TCRdb keeps only in-frame clones here, not all; method: immunoSEQ multiplex PCR. The table shows over 13,000 clones, with around three quarters occurring only once. Worth noting for this clone: Its antigen is unidentified.

General study findings and limits: With a few patients per group, TCR findings need larger cohorts.

The TCR was taken from a person between 40 and 80 years old with oral cavity squamous cell carcinoma. This specimen was PBMCs, taken before nivolumab (anti-PD-1) treatment.

This chain's CDR3 is CASSFTGPIIEQFF. The CDR3 region has the DNA TGCGCCAGCAGCTTCACTGGACCGATCATTGAGCAGTTCTTC. V gene TRBV5-1 combines with J gene TRBJ2-1; D uncertain. Trimming stripped 2 bases from V and 9 bases from J, with 15 bases between. The CDR3 has 14 amino acids. Germline assignment: CDR1 SGHRS and CDR2 YFSETQ.